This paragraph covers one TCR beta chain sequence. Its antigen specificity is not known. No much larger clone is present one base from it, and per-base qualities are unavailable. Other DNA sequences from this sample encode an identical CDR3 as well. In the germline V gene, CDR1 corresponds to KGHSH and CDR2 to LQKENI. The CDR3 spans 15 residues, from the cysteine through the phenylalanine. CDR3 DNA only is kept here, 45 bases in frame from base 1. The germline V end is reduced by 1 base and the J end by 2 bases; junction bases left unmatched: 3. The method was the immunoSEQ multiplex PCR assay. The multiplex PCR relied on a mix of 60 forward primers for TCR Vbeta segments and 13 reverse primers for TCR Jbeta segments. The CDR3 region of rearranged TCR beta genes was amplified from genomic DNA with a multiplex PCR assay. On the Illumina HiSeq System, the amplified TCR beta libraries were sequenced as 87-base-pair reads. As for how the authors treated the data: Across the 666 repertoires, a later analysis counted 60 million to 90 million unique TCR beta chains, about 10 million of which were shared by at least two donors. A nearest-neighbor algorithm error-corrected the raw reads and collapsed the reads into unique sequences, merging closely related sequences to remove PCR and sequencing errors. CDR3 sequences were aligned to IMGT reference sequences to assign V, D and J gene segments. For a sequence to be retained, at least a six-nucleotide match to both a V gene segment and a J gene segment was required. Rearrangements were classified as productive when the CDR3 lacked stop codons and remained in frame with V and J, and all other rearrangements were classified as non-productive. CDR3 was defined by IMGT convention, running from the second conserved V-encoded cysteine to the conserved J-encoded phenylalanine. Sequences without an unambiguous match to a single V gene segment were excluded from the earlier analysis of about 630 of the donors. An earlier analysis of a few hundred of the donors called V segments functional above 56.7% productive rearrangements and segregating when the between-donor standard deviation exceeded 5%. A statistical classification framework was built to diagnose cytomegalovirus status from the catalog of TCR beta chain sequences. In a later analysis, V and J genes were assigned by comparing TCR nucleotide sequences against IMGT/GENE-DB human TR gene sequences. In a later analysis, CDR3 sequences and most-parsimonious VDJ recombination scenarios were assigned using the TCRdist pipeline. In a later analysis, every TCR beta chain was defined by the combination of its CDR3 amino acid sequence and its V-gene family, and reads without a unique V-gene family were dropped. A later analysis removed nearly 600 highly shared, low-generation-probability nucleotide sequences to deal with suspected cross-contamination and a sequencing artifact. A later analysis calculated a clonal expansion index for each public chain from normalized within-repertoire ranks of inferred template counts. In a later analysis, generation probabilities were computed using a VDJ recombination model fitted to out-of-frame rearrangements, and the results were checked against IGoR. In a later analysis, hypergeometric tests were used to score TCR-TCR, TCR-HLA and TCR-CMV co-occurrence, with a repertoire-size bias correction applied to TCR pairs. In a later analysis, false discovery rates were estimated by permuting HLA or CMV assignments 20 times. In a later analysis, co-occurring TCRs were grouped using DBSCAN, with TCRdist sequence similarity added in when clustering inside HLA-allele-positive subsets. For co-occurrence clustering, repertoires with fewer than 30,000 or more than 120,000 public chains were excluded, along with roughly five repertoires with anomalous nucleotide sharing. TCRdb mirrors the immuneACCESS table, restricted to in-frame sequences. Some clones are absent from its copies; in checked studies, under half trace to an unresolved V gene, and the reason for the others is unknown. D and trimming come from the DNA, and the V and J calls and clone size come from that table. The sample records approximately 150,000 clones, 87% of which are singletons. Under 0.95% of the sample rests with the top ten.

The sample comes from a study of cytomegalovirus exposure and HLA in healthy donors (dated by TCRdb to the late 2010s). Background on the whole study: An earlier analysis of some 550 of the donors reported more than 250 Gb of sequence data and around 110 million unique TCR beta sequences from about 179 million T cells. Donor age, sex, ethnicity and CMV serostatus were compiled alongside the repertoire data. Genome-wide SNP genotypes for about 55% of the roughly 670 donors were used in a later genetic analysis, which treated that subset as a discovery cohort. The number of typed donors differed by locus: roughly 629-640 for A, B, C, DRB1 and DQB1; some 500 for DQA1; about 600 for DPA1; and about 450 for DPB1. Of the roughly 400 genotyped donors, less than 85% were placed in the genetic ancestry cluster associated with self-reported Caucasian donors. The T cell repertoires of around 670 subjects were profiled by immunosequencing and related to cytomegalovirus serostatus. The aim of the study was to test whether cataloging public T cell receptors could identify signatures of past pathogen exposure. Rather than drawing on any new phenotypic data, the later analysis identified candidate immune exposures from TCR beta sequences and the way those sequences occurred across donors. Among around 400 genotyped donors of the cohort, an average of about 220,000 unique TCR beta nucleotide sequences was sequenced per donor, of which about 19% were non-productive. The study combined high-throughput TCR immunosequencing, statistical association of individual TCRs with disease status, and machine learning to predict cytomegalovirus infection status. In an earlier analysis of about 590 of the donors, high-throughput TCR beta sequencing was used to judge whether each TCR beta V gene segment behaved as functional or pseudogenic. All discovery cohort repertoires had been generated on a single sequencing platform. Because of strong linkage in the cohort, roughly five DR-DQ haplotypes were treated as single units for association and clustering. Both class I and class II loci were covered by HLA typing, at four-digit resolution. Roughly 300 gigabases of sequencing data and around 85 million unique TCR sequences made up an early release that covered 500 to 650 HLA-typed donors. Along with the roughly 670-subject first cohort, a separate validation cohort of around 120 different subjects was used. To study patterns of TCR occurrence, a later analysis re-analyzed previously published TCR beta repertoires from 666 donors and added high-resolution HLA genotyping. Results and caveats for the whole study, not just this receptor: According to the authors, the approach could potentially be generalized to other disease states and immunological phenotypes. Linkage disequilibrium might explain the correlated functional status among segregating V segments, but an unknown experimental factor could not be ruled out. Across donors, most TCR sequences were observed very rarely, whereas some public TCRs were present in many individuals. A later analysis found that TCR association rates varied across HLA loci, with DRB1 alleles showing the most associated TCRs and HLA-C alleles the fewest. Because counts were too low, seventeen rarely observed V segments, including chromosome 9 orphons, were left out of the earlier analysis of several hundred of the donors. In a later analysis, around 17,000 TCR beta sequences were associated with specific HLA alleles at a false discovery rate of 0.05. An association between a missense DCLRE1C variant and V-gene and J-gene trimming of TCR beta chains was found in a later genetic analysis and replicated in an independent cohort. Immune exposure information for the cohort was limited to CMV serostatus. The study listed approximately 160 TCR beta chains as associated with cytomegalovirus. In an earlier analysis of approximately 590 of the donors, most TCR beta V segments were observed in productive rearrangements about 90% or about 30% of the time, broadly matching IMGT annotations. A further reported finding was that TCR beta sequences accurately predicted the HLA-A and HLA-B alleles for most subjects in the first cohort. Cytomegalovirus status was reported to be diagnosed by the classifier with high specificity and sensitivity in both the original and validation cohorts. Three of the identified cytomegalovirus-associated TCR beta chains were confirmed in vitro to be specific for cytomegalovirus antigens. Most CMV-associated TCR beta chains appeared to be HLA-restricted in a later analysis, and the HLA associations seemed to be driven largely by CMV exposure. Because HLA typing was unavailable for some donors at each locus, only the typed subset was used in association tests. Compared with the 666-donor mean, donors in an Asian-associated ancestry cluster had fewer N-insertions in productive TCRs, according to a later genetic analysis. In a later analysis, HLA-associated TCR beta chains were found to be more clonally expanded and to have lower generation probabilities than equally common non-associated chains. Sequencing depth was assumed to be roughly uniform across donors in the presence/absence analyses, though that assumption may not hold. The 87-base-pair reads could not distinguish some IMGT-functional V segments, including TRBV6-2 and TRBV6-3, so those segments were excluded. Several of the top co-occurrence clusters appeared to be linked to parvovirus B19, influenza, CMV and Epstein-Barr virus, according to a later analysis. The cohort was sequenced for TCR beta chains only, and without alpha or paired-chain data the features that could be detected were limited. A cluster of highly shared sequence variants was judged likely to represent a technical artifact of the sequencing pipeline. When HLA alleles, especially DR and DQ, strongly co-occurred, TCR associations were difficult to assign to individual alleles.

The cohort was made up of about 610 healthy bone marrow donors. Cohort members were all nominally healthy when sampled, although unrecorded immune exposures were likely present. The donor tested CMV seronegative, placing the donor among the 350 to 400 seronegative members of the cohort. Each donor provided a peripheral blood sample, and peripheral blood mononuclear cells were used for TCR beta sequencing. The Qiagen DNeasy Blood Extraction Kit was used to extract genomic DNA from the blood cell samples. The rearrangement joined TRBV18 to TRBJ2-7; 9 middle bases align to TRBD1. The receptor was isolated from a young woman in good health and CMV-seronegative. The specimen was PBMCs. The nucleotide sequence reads TGTGCCAGCTCACCACAGGGACAGGGACCCTACGAGCAGTACTTC. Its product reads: CASSPQGQGPYEQYF.